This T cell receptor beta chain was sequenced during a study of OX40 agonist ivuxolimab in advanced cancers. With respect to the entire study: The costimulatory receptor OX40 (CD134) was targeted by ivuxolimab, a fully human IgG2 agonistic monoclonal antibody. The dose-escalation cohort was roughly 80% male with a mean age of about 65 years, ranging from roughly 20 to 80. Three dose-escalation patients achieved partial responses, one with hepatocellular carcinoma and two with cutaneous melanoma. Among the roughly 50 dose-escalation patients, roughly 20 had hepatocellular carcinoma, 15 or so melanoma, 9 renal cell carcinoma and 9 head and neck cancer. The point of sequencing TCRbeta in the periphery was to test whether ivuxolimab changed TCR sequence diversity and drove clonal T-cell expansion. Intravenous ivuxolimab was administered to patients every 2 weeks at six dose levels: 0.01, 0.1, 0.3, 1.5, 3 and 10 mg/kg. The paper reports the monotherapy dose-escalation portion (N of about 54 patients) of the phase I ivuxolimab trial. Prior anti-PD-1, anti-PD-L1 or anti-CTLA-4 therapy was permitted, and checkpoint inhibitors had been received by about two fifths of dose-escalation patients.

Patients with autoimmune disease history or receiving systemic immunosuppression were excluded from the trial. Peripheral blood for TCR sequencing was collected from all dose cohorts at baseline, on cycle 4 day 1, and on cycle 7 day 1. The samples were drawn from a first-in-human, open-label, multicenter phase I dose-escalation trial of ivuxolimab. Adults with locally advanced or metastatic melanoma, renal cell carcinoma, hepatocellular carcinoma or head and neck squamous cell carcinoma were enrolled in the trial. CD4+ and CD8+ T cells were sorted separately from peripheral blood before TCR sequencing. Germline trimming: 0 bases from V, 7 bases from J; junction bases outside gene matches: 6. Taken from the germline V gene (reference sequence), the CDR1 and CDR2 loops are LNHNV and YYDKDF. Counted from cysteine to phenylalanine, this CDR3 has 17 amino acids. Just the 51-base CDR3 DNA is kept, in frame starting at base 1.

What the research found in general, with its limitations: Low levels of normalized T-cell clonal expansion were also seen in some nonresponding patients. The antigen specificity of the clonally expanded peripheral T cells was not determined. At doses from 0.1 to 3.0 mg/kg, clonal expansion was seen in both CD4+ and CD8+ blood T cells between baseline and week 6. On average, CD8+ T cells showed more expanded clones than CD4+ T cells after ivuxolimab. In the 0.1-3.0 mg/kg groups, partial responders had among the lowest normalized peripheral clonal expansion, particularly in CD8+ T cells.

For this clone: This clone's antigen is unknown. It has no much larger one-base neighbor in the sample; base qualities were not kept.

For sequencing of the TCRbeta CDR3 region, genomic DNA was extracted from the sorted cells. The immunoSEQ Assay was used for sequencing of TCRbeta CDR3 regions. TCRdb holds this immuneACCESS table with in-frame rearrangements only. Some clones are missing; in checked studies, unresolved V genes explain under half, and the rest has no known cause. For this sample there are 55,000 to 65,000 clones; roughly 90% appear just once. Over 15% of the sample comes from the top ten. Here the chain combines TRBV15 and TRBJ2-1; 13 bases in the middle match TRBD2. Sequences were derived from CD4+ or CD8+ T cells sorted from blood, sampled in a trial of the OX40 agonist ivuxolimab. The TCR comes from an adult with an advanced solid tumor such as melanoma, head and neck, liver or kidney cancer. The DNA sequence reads TGTGCCACCAGCAGAGATACACTAGCGGGGGGGATAAATGAGCAGTTCTTC. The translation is CATSRDTLAGGINEQFF.